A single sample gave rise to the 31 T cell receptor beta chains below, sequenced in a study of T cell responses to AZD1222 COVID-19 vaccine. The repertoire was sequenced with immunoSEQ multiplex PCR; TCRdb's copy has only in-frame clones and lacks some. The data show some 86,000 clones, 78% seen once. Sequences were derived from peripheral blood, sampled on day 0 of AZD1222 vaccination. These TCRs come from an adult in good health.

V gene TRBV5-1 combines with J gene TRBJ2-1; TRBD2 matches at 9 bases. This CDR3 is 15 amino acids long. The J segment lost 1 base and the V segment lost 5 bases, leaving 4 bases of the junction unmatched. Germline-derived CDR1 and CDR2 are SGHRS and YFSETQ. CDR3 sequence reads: CASRPSGNSYNEQFF. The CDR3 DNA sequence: TGCGCCAGCAGACCTAGCGGGAATTCCTACAATGAGCAGTTCTTC.

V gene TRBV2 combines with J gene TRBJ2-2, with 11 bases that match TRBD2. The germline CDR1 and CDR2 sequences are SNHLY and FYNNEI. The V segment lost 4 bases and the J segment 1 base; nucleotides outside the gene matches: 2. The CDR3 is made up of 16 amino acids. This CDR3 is CASSVGTSGNTGELFF. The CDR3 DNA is TGTGCCAGCAGTGTCGGGACTAGCGGGAACACCGGGGAGCTGTTTTTT.

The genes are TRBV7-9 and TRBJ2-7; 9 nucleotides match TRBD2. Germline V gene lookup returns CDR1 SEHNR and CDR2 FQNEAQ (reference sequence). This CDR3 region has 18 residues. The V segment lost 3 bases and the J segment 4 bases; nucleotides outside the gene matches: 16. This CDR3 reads CASSFLAGRGGNEYEQYF. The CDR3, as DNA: TGTGCCAGCAGCTTCCTAGCGGGGAGGGGAGGGAATGAGTACGAGCAGTACTTC.

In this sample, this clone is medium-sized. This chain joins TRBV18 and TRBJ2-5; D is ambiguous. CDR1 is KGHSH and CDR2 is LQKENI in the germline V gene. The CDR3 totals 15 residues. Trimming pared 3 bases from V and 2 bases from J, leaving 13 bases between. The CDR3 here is CASSPVHLSQETQYF. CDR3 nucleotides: TGTGCCAGCTCACCGGTCCATCTATCACAAGAGACCCAGTACTTC.

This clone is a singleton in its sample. The CDR3 DNA follows: TGTGCCAGCAGACAACAGGGAGTCAATCAGCCCCAGCATTTT. Residues: CASRQQGVNQPQHF. The chain links TRBV6-5 to TRBJ1-5; maybe TRBD1 (6 bases). The CDR3 loop spans 14 amino acids. The germline gives CDR1 MNHEY, CDR2 SVGAGI. Trimming took off 6 bases at V and 3 bases at J, with 12 bases between the two ends.

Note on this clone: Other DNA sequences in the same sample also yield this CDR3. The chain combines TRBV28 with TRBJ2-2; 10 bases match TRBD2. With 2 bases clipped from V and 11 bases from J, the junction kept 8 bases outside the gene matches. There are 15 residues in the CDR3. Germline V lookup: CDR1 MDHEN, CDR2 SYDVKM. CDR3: CASSLPGTSVGELFF. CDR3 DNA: TGTGCCAGCAGTTTACCCGGGACTAGCGTTGGAGAGCTGTTTTTT.

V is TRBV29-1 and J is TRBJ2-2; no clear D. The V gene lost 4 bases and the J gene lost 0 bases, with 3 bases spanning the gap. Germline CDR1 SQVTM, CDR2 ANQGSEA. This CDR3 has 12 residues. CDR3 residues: CSVGPNTGELFF. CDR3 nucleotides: TGCAGCGTTGGGCCGAACACCGGGGAGCTGTTTTTT.

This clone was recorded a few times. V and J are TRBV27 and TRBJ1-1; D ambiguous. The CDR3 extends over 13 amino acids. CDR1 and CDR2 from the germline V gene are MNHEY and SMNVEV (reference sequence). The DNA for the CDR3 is TGTACCTCATCCAGTCTTTTGAACACTGAAGCTTTCTTT. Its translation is CTSSSLLNTEAFF.

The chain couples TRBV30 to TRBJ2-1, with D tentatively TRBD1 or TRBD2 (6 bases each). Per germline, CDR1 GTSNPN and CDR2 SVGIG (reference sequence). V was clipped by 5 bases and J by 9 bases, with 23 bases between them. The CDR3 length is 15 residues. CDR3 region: CAWERTTGPYSEQFF. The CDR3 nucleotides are TGTGCCTGGGAACGGACTACAGGGCCCTATAGTGAGCAGTTCTTC.

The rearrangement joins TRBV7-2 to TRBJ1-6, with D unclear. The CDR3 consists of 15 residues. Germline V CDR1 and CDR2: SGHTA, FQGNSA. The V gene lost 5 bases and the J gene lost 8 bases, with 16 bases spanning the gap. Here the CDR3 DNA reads TGTGCCAGCAGCGTGGGTCCTGGGATATATTCACCCCTCCACTTT. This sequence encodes CASSVGPGIYSPLHF.

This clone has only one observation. The CDR3 bases are TGCGCCAGCAGCTCGGAGTGGGGGGCGAGTGAAAAACTGTTTTTT. The encoded protein is CASSSEWGASEKLFF. The chain combines TRBV5-1 with TRBJ1-4; D may be TRBD1 (6 bases). Germline-derived CDR1 and CDR2 are SGHRS and YFSETQ. V gave up 3 bases and J gave up 7 bases, with 16 bases separating them. This CDR3 is 15 amino acids long.

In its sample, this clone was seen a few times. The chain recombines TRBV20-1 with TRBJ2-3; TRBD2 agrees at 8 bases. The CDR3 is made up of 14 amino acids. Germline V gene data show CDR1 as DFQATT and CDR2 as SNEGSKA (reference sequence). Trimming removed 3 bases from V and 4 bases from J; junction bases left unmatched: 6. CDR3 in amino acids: CSASGLAGADTQYF. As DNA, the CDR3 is TGCAGTGCTAGTGGACTAGCTGGGGCAGATACGCAGTATTTT.

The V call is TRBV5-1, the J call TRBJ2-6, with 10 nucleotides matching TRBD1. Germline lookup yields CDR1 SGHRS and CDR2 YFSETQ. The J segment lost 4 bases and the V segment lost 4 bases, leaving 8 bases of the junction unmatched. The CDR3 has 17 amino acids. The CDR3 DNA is TGCGCCAGCAGCGACCGGGACAGGGGCTCCGGGGCCAACGTCCTGACTTTC. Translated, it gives CASSDRDRGSGANVLTF. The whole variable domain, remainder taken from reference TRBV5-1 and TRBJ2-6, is KAGVTQTPRYLIKTRGQQVTLSCSPISGHRSVSWYQQTPGQGLQFLFEYFSETQRNKGNFPGRFSGRQFSNSRSEMNVSTLELGDSALYLCASSDRDRGSGANVLTFGAGSRLTVL.

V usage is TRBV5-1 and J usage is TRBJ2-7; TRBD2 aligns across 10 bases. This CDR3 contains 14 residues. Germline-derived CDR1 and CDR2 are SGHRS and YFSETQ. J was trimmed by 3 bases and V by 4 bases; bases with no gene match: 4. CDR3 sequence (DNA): TGCGCCAGCAGCCCATCTAGCGGGAGCTACGAGCAGTACTTC. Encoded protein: CASSPSSGSYEQYF.

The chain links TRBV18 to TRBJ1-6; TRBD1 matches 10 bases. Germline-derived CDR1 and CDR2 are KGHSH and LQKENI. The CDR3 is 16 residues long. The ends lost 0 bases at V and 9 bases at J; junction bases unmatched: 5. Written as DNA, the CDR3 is TGTGCCAGCTCACCACCGATGGGACAGGGGATTTCACCCCTCCACTTT. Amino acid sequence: CASSPPMGQGISPLHF.

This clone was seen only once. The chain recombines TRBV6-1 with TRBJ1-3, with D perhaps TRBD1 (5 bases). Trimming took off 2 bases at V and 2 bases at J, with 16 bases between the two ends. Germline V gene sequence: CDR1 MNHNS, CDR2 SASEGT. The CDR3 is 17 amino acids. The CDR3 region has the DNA TGTGCCAGCAGTGAAATCCAGGGTGGTCTTGCTGGAAACACCATATATTTT. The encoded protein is CASSEIQGGLAGNTIYF.

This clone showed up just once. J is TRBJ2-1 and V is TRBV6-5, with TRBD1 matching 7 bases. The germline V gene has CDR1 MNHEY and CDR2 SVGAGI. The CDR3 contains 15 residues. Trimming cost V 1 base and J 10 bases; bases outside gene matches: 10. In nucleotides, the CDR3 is TGTGCCAGCAGTTACTGGTCCCCAGGGGGTACCGAGCAGTTCTTC. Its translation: CASSYWSPGGTEQFF.

CDR3 residues: CASSLTFNSPLHF. CDR3 DNA sequence: TGTGCCAGCAGCTTAACTTTCAATTCACCCCTCCACTTT. The chain combines TRBV7-6 with TRBJ1-6; no reliable D call. There are 13 residues in the CDR3. CDR1 SGHVS and CDR2 FNYEAQ come from the germline V gene. The V gene lost 2 bases and the J gene lost 7 bases, with 6 bases spanning the gap.

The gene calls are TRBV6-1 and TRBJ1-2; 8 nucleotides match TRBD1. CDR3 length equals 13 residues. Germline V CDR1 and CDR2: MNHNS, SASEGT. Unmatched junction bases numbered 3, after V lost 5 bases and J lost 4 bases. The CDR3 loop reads CASSPGGLYGYTF. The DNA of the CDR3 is TGTGCCAGCAGTCCAGGGGGCCTCTATGGCTACACCTTC.

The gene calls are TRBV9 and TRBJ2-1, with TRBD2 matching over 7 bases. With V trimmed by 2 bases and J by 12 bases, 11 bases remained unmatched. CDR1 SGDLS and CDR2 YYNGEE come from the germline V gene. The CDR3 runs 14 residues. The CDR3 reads CASSVGLAALGQFF. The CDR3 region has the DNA TGTGCCAGCAGCGTCGGGCTAGCGGCCCTAGGGCAGTTCTTC. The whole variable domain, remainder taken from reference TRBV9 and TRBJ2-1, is DSGVTQTPKHLITATGQRVTLRCSPRSGDLSVYWYQQSLDQGLQFLIQYYNGEERAKGNILERFSAQQFPDLHSELNLSSLELGDSALYFCASSVGLAALGQFFGPGTRLTVL.

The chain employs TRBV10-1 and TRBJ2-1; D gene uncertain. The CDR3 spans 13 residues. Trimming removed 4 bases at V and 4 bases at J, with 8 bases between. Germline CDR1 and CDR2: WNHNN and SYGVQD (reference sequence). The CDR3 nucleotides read TGCGCCAGCAGTGGTGGGCCATACAATGAGCAGTTCTTC. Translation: CASSGGPYNEQFF.

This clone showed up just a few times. CDR3 amino acids: CASSPPNWNTGELFF. The DNA of the CDR3 is TGTGCCAGCAGTCCCCCAAACTGGAACACCGGGGAGCTGTTTTTT. The V call is TRBV7-2, the J call TRBJ2-2; D gene uncertain. Germline V gene lookup returns CDR1 SGHTA and CDR2 FQGNSA. V lost 6 bases and J 1 base, leaving 12 bases between the germline ends. This CDR3 is 15 amino acids long.

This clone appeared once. The CDR3 here is CASSHISGGQGFYEQYF. CDR3 DNA sequence: TGTGCCAGCAGTCACATCAGCGGGGGACAGGGATTCTACGAGCAGTACTTC. The chain carries TRBV6-6 and TRBJ2-7; possibly TRBD1 for D (9 bases). V was cut by 5 bases and J by 3 bases, with 23 bases left in between. CDR1 and CDR2 from the germline V gene are MNHNY and SVGAGI (reference sequence). The CDR3 has 17 amino acids.

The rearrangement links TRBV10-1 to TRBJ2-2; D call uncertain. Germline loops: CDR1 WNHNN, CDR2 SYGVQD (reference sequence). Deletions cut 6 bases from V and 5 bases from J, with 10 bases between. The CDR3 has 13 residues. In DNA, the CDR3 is TGCGCCAGCAGCCCTTACGGGACCGGGGAGCTGTTTTTT. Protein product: CASSPYGTGELFF.

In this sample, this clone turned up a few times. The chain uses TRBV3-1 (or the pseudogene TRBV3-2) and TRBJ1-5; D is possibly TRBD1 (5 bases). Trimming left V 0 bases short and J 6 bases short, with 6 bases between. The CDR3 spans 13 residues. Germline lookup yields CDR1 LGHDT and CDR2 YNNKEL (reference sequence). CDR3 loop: CASSQDTGQPQHF. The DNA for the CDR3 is TGTGCCAGCAGCCAAGATACAGGTCAGCCCCAGCATTTT.

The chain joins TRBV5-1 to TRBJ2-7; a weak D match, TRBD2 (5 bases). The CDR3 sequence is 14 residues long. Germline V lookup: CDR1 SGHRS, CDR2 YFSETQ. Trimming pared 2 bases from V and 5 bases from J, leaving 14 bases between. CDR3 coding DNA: TGCGCCAGCAGCTTACTAGGGAGTGGGGACGAGCAGTACTTC. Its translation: CASSLLGSGDEQYF.

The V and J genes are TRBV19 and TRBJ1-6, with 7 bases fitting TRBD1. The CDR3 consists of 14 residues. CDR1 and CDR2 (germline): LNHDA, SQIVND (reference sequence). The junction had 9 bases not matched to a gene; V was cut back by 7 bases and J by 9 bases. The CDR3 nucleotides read TGTGCCAGTACCGATTCACAGGGGTCTTCACCCCTCCACTTT. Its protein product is CASTDSQGSSPLHF.

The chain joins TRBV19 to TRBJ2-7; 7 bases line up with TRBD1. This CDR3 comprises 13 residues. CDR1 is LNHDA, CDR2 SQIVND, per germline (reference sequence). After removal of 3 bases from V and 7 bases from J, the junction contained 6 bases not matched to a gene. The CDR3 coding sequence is TGTGCCAGTAGTATGGACAGGCGACGAGAGCAGTACTTC. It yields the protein CASSMDRRREQYF.

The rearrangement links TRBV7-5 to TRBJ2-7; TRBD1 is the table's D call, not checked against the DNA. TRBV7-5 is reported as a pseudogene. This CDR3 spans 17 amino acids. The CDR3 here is CVRSLAVGGDRVFEQYF. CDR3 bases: TGTGTCAGAAGCTTAGCGGTAGGCGGGGACAGGGTTTTCGAGCAGTACTTC.

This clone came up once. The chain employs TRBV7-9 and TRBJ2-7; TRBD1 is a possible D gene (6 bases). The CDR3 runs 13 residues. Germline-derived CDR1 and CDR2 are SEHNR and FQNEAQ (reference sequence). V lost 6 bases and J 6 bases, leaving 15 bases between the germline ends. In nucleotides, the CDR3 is TGTGCCAGCAGTCTTTTAGGGGACACCGAGCAGTACTTC. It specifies CASSLLGDTEQYF. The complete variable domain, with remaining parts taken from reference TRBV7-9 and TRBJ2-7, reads DTGVSQNPRHKITKRGQNVTFRCDPISEHNRLYWYRQTLGQGPEFLTYFQNEAQLEKSRLLSDRFSAERPKGSFSTLEIQRTEQGDSAMYLCASSLLGDTEQYFGPGTRLTVT.

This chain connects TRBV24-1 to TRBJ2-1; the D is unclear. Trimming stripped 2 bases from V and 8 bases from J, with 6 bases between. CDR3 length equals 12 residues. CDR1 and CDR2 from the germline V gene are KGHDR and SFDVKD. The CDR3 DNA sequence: TGTGCCACCAGTGATTATGCCGATGAGCAGTTCTTC. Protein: CATSDYADEQFF.